This entry is about one T cell receptor (beta chain). This specimen comes from a study of blood T cell repertoires in COVID-19. Across the whole study: COVID-19 samples from acute and convalescent phases originated in the United States, Italy and Spain. Nucleic acid was either cDNA or gDNA, and it came from T cells, B-cell-depleted T cells, or PBMCs.

The CDR3 consists of 13 residues. J was trimmed by 8 bases and V by 0 bases; bases with no gene match: 3. The germline V gene encodes CDR1 LGHDT and CDR2 YNNKEL (reference sequence). How the authors handled the data: Cell counts per sample came from amplifying reference gene primers. Generated by immunoSEQ multiplex PCR, the TCRdb table keeps only in-frame clones and is missing some. V and J calls and clone size follow that table, whereas D and trimming were derived from the DNA. This repertoire shows under 250,000 clones, about 90% found once; its top ten account for under 1.5%. Sequencing was done on a sample of peripheral blood. This chain joins TRBV3-1 (or the pseudogene TRBV3-2) and TRBJ1-2, with 7 bases aligning to TRBD1. The source is a man older than 75 with acute or convalescent COVID-19. CDR3 loop: CASSQDRGLGYTF. DNA of the CDR3: TGTGCCAGCAGCCAAGATAGGGGGCTAGGCTACACCTTC.